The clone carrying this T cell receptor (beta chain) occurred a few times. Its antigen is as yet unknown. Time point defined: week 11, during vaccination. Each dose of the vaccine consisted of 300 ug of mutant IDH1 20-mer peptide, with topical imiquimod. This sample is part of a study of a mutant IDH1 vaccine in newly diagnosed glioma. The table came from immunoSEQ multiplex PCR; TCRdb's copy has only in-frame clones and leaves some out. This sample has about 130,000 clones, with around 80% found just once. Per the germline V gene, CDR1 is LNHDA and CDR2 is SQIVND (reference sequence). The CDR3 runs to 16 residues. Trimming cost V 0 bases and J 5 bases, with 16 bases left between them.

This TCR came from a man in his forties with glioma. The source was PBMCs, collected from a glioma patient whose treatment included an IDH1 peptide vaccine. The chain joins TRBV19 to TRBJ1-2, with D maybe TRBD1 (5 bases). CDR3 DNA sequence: TGTGCCAGTAGTATAGACCCTCCTGACACAGGATATGGCTACACCTTC. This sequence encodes CASSIDPPDTGYGYTF. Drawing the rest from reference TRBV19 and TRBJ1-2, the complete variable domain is DGGITQSPKYLFRKEGQNVTLSCEQNLNHDAMYWYRQDPGQGLRLIYYSQIVNDFQKGDIAEGYSVSREKKESFPLTVTSAQKNPTAFYLCASSIDPPDTGYGYTFGSGTRLTVV.